Sequencing of this T cell receptor (beta chain) was carried out in a study of T cells after yellow fever vaccination. This clonotype was counted a few times. The antigen remains undetermined. Study-wide results and limits: On re-exposure, the response was weaker but peaked faster, at day 5 versus 15. A minor fraction of clonotypes spanned both CD4 and CD8 compartments.

The authors made TCR cDNA by 5'RACE template switching, adding a universal primer site and UMIs. In TCRdb, the 5' RACE reads were re-called with MiXCR into one record per CDR3 protein. The top ten hold roughly 0.5% of the sample, which has about 260,000 distinct CDR3 sequences, around 13% seen once. The CDR3 has 15 residues. In germline, CDR1 is SGHTA, CDR2 FQGNSA. Between the trimmed V and J ends, which lost 4 bases and 1 base, there was a span of 12 bases. The sequence was collected from a man aged 25-40 years who received the YFV17D yellow fever vaccine. The specimen was CD4+ T cells sorted from PBMCs, collected 45 days after the yellow fever booster vaccination. The gene calls are TRBV7-2 and TRBJ2-3; D unresolved. The CDR3 reads CASSSTALRTDTQYF. DNA for the CDR3: TGTGCCAGCAGCTCCACAGCGCTACGCACAGATACGCAGTATTTT. Complete variable domain (other parts from reference TRBV7-2 and TRBJ2-3): GAGVSQSPSNKVTEKGKDVELRCDPISGHTALYWYRQSLGQGLEFLIYFQGNSAPDKSGLPSDRFSAERTGGSVSTLTIQRTQQEDSAVYLCASSSTALRTDTQYFGPGTRLTVL.